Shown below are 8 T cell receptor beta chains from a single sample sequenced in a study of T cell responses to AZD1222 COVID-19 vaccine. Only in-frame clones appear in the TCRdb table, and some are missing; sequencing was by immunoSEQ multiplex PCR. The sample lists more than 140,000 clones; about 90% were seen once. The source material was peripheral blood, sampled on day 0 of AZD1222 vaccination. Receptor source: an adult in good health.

CDR3: CASSPDRTGSPYGYGYTF. The CDR3 DNA reads TGTGCCAGCAGTCCAGATAGGACAGGGTCACCTTACGGCTATGGCTACACCTTC. The chain uses TRBV27 and TRBJ1-2, with 8 bases lining up with TRBD1. The CDR3 totals 18 residues. After removal of 5 bases from V and 4 bases from J, the junction contained 18 bases not matched to a gene. Germline V gene lookup returns CDR1 MNHEY and CDR2 SMNVEV (reference sequence).

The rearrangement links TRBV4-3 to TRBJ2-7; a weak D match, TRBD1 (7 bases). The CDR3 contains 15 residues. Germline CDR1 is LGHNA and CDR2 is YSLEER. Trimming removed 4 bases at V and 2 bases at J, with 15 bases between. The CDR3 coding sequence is TGCGCCAGCAGCCGGGAACAGGGGACTCCCTACGAGCAGTACTTC. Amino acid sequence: CASSREQGTPYEQYF.

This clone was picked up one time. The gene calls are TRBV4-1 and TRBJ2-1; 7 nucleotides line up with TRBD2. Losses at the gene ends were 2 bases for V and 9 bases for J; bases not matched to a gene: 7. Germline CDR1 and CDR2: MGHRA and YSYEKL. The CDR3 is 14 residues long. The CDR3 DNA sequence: TGCGCCAGCAGCCAACCTCCCGGGACTACTGAGCAGTTCTTC. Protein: CASSQPPGTTEQFF.

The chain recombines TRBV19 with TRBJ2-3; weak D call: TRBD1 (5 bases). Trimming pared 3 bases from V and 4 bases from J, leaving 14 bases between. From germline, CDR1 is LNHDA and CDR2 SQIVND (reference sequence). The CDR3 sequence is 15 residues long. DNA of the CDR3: TGTGCCAGTAGTATGCAGGGCCCCAAGTCAGATACGCAGTATTTT. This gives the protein CASSMQGPKSDTQYF.

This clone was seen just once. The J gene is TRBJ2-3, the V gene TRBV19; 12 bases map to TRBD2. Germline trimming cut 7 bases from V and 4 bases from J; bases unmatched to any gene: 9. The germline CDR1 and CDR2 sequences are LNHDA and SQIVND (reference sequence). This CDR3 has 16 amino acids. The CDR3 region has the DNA TGTGCCAGTACCCCCCGACTAGCGGGAGTGGCAGATACGCAGTATTTT. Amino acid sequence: CASTPRLAGVADTQYF.

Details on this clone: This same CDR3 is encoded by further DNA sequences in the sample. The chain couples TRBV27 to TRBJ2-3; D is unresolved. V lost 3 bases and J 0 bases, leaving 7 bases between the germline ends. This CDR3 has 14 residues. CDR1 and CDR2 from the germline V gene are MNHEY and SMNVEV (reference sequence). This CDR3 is CASSLTISTDTQYF. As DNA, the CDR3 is TGTGCCAGCAGTTTGACGATTAGCACAGATACGCAGTATTTT.

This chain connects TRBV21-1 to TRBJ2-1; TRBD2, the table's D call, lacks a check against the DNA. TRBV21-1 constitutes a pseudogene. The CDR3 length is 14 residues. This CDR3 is CASSIRWRDNEQFF. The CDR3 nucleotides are TGTGCCAGCAGCATTCGGTGGAGAGACAATGAGCAGTTCTTC.

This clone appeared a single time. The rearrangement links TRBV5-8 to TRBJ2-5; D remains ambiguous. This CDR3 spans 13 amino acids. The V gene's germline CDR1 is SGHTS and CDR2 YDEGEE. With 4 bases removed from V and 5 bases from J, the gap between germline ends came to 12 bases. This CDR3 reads CASSRWNPETQYF. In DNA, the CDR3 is TGTGCCAGCAGCCGGTGGAACCCGGAGACCCAGTACTTC.